A selection of T cell receptor beta chains follows, all from one sample in a study of control samples from healthy donors and cancer patients. The data were produced by immunoSEQ multiplex PCR, yet TCRdb's version contains in-frame clones alone and is incomplete. The sample consists of 120,000 or so clones, roughly 90% of them appearing once. Sequenced: blood. All receptors derive from a man younger than 35 in good health. The conserved cysteine and the conserved F or W are not part of the CDR3 here. A row's size may be missing; if present it is once, few, many or a size class.

TRBV7-3	12	TRBJ2-3	.	ASSQRYRSDTQY
TRBV2	11	TRBJ1-3	.	ASSGGLGNTIY
TRBV20-1	12	TRBJ2-2	.	SASGGGNTGELF
TRBV4-2	13	TRBJ1-2	.	ASSQGPQVGYGYT
TRBV20-1	14	TRBJ2-2	.	SASAKDGTNTGELF
TRBV18	14	TRBJ1-6	.	ASSPPGQRYNSPLH
TRBV6-1	13	TRBJ2-6	.	ASSDIQDGANVLT
TRBV9	14	TRBJ2-1	.	ASRAQGLADDNEQF
TRBV5-1	12	TRBJ1-3	.	ASSLQGVGNTIY
TRBV10-2	10	TRBJ2-7	few	ASSESGHEQY
TRBV5-1	14	TRBJ2-6	.	ASSLDRVYGANVLT
TRBV10-1	12	TRBJ2-2	few	ASRVDSNTGELF
TRBV5-1	14	TRBJ2-5	.	ASSLEGHSPQETQY
TRBV2	9	TRBJ2-7	.	ASSYDTEQY
TRBV19	11	TRBJ1-5	.	ASSIGGNQPQH
TRBV7-8	12	TRBJ1-5	.	ASSLAILNQPQH
TRBV9	14	TRBJ2-3	.	ASSVGNSGETDTQY
TRBV30	10	TRBJ1-2	.	AWIDRVIGYT
TRBV7-3	13	TRBJ1-1	.	ASSLGARMNTEAF
TRBV6-6	13	TRBJ1-6	.	ASKGGTGTNSPLH
TRBV10-2	10	TRBJ2-7	.	ASRDNSYEQY
TRBV12-5	13	TRBJ1-2	.	ASGLVLRDSYGYT
TRBV4-2	11	TRBJ1-2	.	ATRTGANYGYT
TRBV4-2	13	TRBJ2-3	.	ASSLAGGRADTQY
TRBV5-1	12	TRBJ1-1	.	ASSSTGVYTEAF
TRBV9	13	TRBJ1-3	.	ASSVLPDSGNTIY
TRBV5-4	11	TRBJ1-1	.	ASREGLNTEAF
TRBV18	13	TRBJ1-1	once	ASSPQRPGNTEAF
TRBV6-1	13	TRBJ2-3	.	ASSDQSRVPNTQY
TRBV5-1	14	TRBJ1-1	once	ASSLSGGNMNTEAF
TRBV6-1	12	TRBJ2-2	.	ASSEWEGSGELF
TRBV6-5	11	TRBJ1-5	.	ASSGDRAQPQH
TRBV7-9	13	TRBJ1-5	.	ASSLTGGPVSPQH
TRBV6-5	11	TRBJ2-1	.	ASARARYNEQF
TRBV12-5	14	TRBJ2-3	.	ASGLGLAGATDTQY
TRBV19	13	TRBJ1-4	.	ASTYSGSTNEKLF